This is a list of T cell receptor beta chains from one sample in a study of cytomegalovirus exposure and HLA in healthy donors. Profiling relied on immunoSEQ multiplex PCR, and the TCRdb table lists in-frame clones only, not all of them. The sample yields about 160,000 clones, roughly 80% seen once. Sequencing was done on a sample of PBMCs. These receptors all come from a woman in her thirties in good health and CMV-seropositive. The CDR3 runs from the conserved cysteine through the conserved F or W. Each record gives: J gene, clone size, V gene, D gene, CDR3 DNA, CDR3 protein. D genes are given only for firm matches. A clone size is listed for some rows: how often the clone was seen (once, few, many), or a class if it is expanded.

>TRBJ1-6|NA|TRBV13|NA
TGTGCCAGCAGACTTGGACTGTTTAATTCACCCCTCCACTTT
CASRLGLFNSPLHF
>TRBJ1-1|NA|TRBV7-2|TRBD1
TGTGCCAGCAGCTTCACTGACAGGGGGACTGAAGCTTTCTTT
CASSFTDRGTEAFF
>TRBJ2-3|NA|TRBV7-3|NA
TGTGCCAGCAGCCCTTATCAACAGTCCCTTAGCACAGATACGCAGTATTTT
CASSPYQQSLSTDTQYF
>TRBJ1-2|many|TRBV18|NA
TGTGCCAGCTCATCGGACAGTTCCTATGGCTACACCTTC
CASSSDSSYGYTF
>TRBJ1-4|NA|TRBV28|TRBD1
TGTGCCAGCAGCTCACCCAAAACAGGGGGAGGTCCTGAAAAACTGTTTTTT
CASSSPKTGGGPEKLFF
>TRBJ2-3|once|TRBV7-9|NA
TGTGCCAGCAGCCCCGCAAGGGGAATCGCAGATACGCAGTATTTT
CASSPARGIADTQYF
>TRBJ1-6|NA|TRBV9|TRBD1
TGTGCCAGCAGCTCCCCGACAGGGTTAGGCGGTATAGGATCACCCCTCCACTTT
CASSSPTGLGGIGSPLHF
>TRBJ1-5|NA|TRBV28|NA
TGTGCCAGTAGGTTCAGGGAGGAGAGCAATCAGCCCCAGCATTTT
CASRFREESNQPQHF
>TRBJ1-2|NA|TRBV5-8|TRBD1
TGTGCCAGCAGCCTGGGACAGGCCTACTATGGCTACACCTTC
CASSLGQAYYGYTF
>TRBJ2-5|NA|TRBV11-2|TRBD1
TGTGCCAGCACCCTGGTGACAGGGGACGCCAGAGAGACCCAGTACTTC
CASTLVTGDARETQYF
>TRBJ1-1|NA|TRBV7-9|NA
TGTGCCAGCAGCTTAGATCGGGGGACTGAAGCTTTCTTT
CASSLDRGTEAFF
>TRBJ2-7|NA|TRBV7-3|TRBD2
TGTGCCAGCACCGATAATACTCCCGGACTAGCGGGGGACGAGCAGTACTTC
CASTDNTPGLAGDEQYF
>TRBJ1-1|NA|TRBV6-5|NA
TGTGCCAGCAGTCACTTATCAACAGAAGCTTTCTTT
CASSHLSTEAFF
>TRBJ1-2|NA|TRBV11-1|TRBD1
TGTGCCAGCAGCCTGGGACAGGGACATCCCTATGGCTACACCTTC
CASSLGQGHPYGYTF
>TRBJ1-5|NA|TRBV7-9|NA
TGTGCCAGCAGCTTAGTCCCAGGGGATCAGCCCCAGCATTTT
CASSLVPGDQPQHF
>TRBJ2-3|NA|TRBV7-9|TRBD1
TGTGCCAGCAGACCCGGGACAGGGGTCACAGATACGCAGTATTTT
CASRPGTGVTDTQYF
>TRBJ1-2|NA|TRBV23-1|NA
TGCGCCAGCAGTCAACCCGCGGGCTACACCTTC
CASSQPAGYTF
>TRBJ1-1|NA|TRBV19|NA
TGTGCCAGTCGACACGGTATTCGGGAGGCCGCTTTCTTT
CASRHGIREAAFF
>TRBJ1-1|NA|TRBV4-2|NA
TGTGCCAGCAGCCAACAGATTCACACTGAAGCTTTCTTT
CASSQQIHTEAFF
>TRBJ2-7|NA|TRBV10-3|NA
TGTGCCATCAGTGATTTGGGGGCGAACGAGCAGTACTTC
CAISDLGANEQYF
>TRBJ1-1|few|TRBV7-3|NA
TGTGCCAGCAGCCCAAGCCCAGGGGACACTGAAGCTTTCTTT
CASSPSPGDTEAFF
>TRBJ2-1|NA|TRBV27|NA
TGTGCCAGCAGCCCTACGATGAGGGGAGGAGGGTCCTACAATGAGCAGTTCTTC
CASSPTMRGGGSYNEQFF
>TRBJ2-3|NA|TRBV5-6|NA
TGTGCCAGCAGCTCACGTCTTAGACTGCCGCCTAGCACAGATACGCAGTATTTT
CASSSRLRLPPSTDTQYF
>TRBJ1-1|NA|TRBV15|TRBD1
TGTGCCACCATCAACGACAGGGCTACCACTGAAGCTTTCTTT
CATINDRATTEAFF
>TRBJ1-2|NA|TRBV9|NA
TGTGCCAGCAGCGCCTCCCCAGGGAACTATGGCTACACCTTC
CASSASPGNYGYTF
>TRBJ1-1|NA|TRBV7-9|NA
TGTGCCAGCAGCCGCGGGGTTTTGAACACTGAAGCTTTCTTT
CASSRGVLNTEAFF
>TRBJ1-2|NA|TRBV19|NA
TGTGCCAGTAGTATAGATCTCGTCGGGGGAGACTATGGCTACACCTTC
CASSIDLVGGDYGYTF
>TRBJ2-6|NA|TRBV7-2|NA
TGTGCCAGCAGCTCGGAGATCTCTGGGGCCAACGTCCTGACTTTC
CASSSEISGANVLTF
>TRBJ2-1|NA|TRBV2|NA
TGTGCCAGCAGTGAAACTAGGAATAGCAATGAGCAGTTCTTC
CASSETRNSNEQFF
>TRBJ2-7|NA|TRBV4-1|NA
TGCGCCAGCAGCCTCCTCGACAGTTCCTACGAGCAGTACTTC
CASSLLDSSYEQYF
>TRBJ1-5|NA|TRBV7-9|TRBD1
TGTGCCAGCAGCCCTGGACAGGGCAACAATCAGCCCCAGCATTTT
CASSPGQGNNQPQHF
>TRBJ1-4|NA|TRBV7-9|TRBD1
TGTGCCAGCAGCTGGGACAGCCCTTTTGAAAAACTGTTTTTT
CASSWDSPFEKLFF
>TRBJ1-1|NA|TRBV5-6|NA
TGTGCCAGCAGCTTCGAGGCTACAATTATGAACACTGAAGCTTTCTTT
CASSFEATIMNTEAFF
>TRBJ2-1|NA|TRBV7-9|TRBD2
TGTGCCAGCAGCCTGTTTGTGAGGGGAGGGGAGCAGTTCTTC
CASSLFVRGGEQFF
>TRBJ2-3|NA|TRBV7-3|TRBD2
TGTGCCAGCAGCACAAGCGGGGGTTTCACAGATACGCAGTATTTT
CASSTSGGFTDTQYF
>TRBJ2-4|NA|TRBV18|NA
TGTGCCAGCTCACCACCGGGGGCTCTCGCCAAAAACATTCAGTACTTC
CASSPPGALAKNIQYF
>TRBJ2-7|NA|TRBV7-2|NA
TGTGCCAGCAGCCGCCGATTGACAGCCACCTACGAGCAGTACTTC
CASSRRLTATYEQYF
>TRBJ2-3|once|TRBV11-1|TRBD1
TGTGCCAGCAGCTTATCGGCCACAGGGGGAAGAGATACGCAGTATTTT
CASSLSATGGRDTQYF
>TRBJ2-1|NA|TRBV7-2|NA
TGTGCCAGCAGCTTCAGGTCCACAGAAGTCAATGAGCAGTTCTTC
CASSFRSTEVNEQFF